This T cell receptor beta chain was captured in a study of blood T cells in healthy people across ages. Roughly 10 milliliters of peripheral blood were drawn from each donor into EDTA-treated tubes. PCR was performed a second time for roughly 7 to 12 cycles using a sample-barcoded 5' primer and a J-beta primer mix. The template-switch adaptor was a 5' adaptor with 12 random nucleotides. It tagged each cDNA molecule. MiXCR, applied by TCRdb to the 5' RACE reads, yields one record per CDR3 protein. Among around 1,500,000 distinct CDR3 sequences listed, 25% to 30% were seen once. Trimming removed 0 bases from V and 3 bases from J, with 13 bases in between. Germline V gene sequence: CDR1 SGHDT, CDR2 YYEEEE. CDR3 size: 16 residues.

The sequence derives from a woman in her 30s in good health. The chain employs TRBV5-6 and TRBJ2-4; tentative D call: TRBD1 (5 bases). Sequencing was carried out using blood. DNA of the CDR3: TGTGCCAGCAGCTTGGCCTGGGAACAGGTCAAAAACATTCAGTACTTC. It encodes CASSLAWEQVKNIQYF.